This T cell receptor beta chain stems from a study of beta chain features in type 1 diabetes. The study reverse transcribed the entire isolated RNA, so it sequenced expressed TCRB transcripts. The repertoire was sequenced with immunoSEQ multiplex PCR; TCRdb's copy has only in-frame clones and lacks some. Among 900,000 or so clones listed, 15% to 20% were seen once. Blood was collected once per donor into heparin, averaging approximately 110 mL. CD4+ naive, central memory, regulatory and stem cell-like memory cells were sorted via CD45RO/CCR7/CD25/CD127/CD95/CD27. Germline CDR1 and CDR2: LGHNT and FRNRAP. The CDR3 is made up of 14 amino acids. Trimming left V 1 base short and J 2 bases short, with 8 bases between. This clone was counted a few times.

The sequenced sample consisted of naive CD4+ T cells from blood. The gene calls are TRBV12-5 and TRBJ2-5; D is unresolved. The receptor was derived from a young woman in good health. The DNA for the CDR3 is TGTGCTAGTGGTTTGGATGGCAGGCAAGAGACCCAGTACTTC. Translation: CASGLDGRQETQYF.